Listed below are T cell receptor beta chains from one sample, sequenced in a study of beta chain features in type 1 diabetes. Method: immunoSEQ multiplex PCR; TCRdb's copy keeps in-frame clones and lacks some. The sample has around 340,000 clones, less than 10% seen once. The sequenced sample consisted of central memory CD4+ T cells from blood. Receptors originate from a young woman in good health. Each CDR3 is given with its conserved first and last residue. Each record gives: CDR3 protein, CDR3 DNA, D gene, V gene, J gene, clone size. A D gene is named only where the DNA matches it firmly. A row's size may be missing; if present it is once, few, many or a size class.

CASQSGTGFNTEAFF	TGTGCCTCCCAGTCGGGGACAGGGTTCAACACTGAAGCTTTCTTT	TRBD1	TRBV6-5	TRBJ1-1	many
CASSLGQGNTEAFF	TGTGCCAGCAGCTTAGGTCAGGGGAACACTGAAGCTTTCTTT	.	TRBV7-9	TRBJ1-1	few
CASSLSHGTYEQYF	TGTGCCAGCAGCTTGAGTCACGGTACCTACGAGCAGTACTTC	.	TRBV5-5	TRBJ2-7	many
CASSSRQGADTQYF	TGTGCCAGCAGTTCACGTCAGGGGGCAGATACGCAGTATTTT	TRBD1	TRBV6-1	TRBJ2-3	few
CASSVGLAVQETQYF	TGTGCCAGCAGCGTGGGACTAGCGGTTCAAGAGACCCAGTACTTC	TRBD2	TRBV9	TRBJ2-5	.
CASSVWGQTYEQYF	TGTGCCAGCAGTGTTTGGGGACAGACCTACGAGCAGTACTTC	TRBD1	TRBV2	TRBJ2-7	many
CASSSYPDTQYF	TGTGCCAGCAGCTCTTATCCAGATACGCAGTATTTT	.	TRBV11-2	TRBJ2-3	.
CASSFSGSREQFF	TGTGCCAGCAGTTTCTCGGGATCAAGAGAGCAGTTCTTC	.	TRBV28	TRBJ2-1	few
CASSYHHYNEQFF	TGTGCCAGCAGCTACCATCACTACAATGAGCAGTTCTTC	.	TRBV14	TRBJ2-1	few
CASSSPSNGAGYTDTQYF	TGTGCCAGCAGCTCCCCCTCGAACGGGGCGGGGTACACAGATACGCAGTATTTT	.	TRBV11-2	TRBJ2-3	few
CASSRDRGNQPQHF	TGTGCCAGCAGCCGGGACAGGGGGAATCAGCCCCAGCATTTT	TRBD1	TRBV9	TRBJ1-5	few
CASSHSGTALKLFF	TGTGCCAGCAGCCATTCCGGGACAGCCCTGAAACTGTTTTTT	TRBD1	TRBV4-2	TRBJ1-4	few
CASSLKVGAWETQYF	TGTGCCAGCAGCTTGAAAGTGGGGGCTTGGGAGACCCAGTACTTC	.	TRBV7-2	TRBJ2-5	few
CASSPRVGGYTF	TGTGCCAGCAGTCCCAGGGTTGGTGGCTACACCTTC	.	TRBV2	TRBJ1-2	few
CASSLKTGTDTQYF	TGTGCCAGCAGCCTTAAGACGGGCACAGATACGCAGTATTTT	.	TRBV11-2	TRBJ2-3	few
CASSLSGVSYNEQFF	TGTGCCAGCAGCTTATCGGGGGTCTCCTACAATGAGCAGTTCTTC	.	TRBV11-2	TRBJ2-1	many
CASRTPHGTIYF	TGTGCCAGCAGAACTCCTCACGGCACCATATATTTT	.	TRBV28	TRBJ1-3	.
CASSPTSAVADTQYF	TGTGCCAGCTCACCGACTAGTGCCGTTGCAGATACGCAGTATTTT	.	TRBV18	TRBJ2-3	.
CASREITGDEKLFF	TGTGCCAGCAGGGAAATCACAGGGGATGAAAAACTGTTTTTT	TRBD1	TRBV7-8	TRBJ1-4	few
CASSPWTSEGDEQFF	TGTGCCAGCAGCCCATGGACTAGTGAGGGGGATGAGCAGTTCTTC	.	TRBV7-9	TRBJ2-1	many
CASSLGQGTDTQYF	TGTGCCAGCAGCTTGGGACAGGGCACAGATACGCAGTATTTT	TRBD1	TRBV7-9	TRBJ2-3	.
CASSQPHRVSYEQYF	TGCGCCAGCAGTCAACCGCACAGGGTCTCCTACGAGCAGTACTTC	.	TRBV23-1	TRBJ2-7	many
CASSYSRFNEQFF	TGTGCCAGCAGCTATTCACGGTTCAATGAGCAGTTCTTC	.	TRBV27	TRBJ2-1	.
CASTTPGQGREKLFF	TGTGCCAGCACCACTCCTGGCCAGGGGCGAGAAAAACTGTTTTTT	.	TRBV28	TRBJ1-4	few
CASSSGQGEYGYTF	TGTGCCAGCAGTTCCGGACAGGGCGAGTATGGCTACACCTTC	TRBD1	TRBV28	TRBJ1-2	few
CASSQDIGRPYEQYF	TGCGCCAGCAGCCAAGATATTGGACGCCCCTACGAGCAGTACTTC	.	TRBV4-1	TRBJ2-7	.
CSAQGRGDGYGYTF	TGCAGCGCCCAGGGCAGGGGCGACGGCTATGGCTACACCTTC	.	TRBV29-1	TRBJ1-2	few
CASSSQETQYF	TGTGCCAGCAGCTCCCAAGAGACCCAGTACTTC	.	TRBV7-2	TRBJ2-5	few
CASSFQDTTVGEQYF	TGTGCCAGCAGCTTCCAGGACACCACGGTAGGCGAGCAGTACTTC	.	TRBV7-9	TRBJ2-7	few
CASSLGQVETQYF	TGTGCCAGCAGCCTCGGACAGGTTGAGACCCAGTACTTC	TRBD1	TRBV11-1	TRBJ2-5	.
CATSETTNEKLFF	TGTGCCACCAGTGAAACAACTAATGAAAAACTGTTTTTT	.	TRBV15	TRBJ1-4	few
CASSLSRTEEAFF	TGTGCCAGCAGCTTGAGCAGGACAGAGGAGGCTTTCTTT	.	TRBV7-2	TRBJ1-1	few
CASSDWTSGSYNNEQFF	TGTGCCAGTAGTGACTGGACTAGCGGGAGTTACAACAATGAGCAGTTCTTC	TRBD2	TRBV19	TRBJ2-1	many
CSVEVIASGLGTEQFF	TGCAGCGTCGAAGTCATAGCTAGCGGCCTAGGAACTGAGCAGTTCTTC	TRBD2	TRBV29-1	TRBJ2-1	.
CASSQDRGNSYGYTF	TGTGCCAGCAGCCAAGATCGGGGGAACTCCTATGGCTACACCTTC	.	TRBV4-2	TRBJ1-2	.
CASSPQRGLGETQYF	TGTGCCAGCAGCCCTCAGCGCGGCCTCGGGGAGACCCAGTACTTC	.	TRBV7-2	TRBJ2-5	few
CASSQDVAGQGGNTIYF	TGCGCCAGCAGCCAAGATGTGGCAGGGCAAGGTGGAAACACCATATATTTT	.	TRBV4-3	TRBJ1-3	few
CASSKHSGITNEQFF	TGTGCCAGCAGCAAGCATAGCGGGATCACGAATGAGCAGTTCTTC	TRBD2	TRBV7-2	TRBJ2-1	few
CASSLTGLETQYF	TGTGCCAGCAGCTTAACCGGGTTGGAGACCCAGTACTTC	.	TRBV7-2	TRBJ2-5	.
CSARTGGGYTF	TGCAGTGCTAGGACGGGAGGTGGCTACACCTTC	.	TRBV20-1	TRBJ1-2	.
CASSLVYGGETQYF	TGTGCCAGCAGCTTAGTGTACGGTGGGGAGACCCAGTACTTC	.	TRBV7-9	TRBJ2-5	.
CASRTGGPYEQYF	TGTGCCAGCCGAACCGGAGGGCCCTACGAGCAGTACTTC	.	TRBV2	TRBJ2-7	.
CASSLGIKEPQHF	TGTGCCAGCAGCTTAGGCATAAAGGAGCCCCAGCATTTT	.	TRBV7-9	TRBJ1-5	many
CASKKTGAAGELFF	TGTGCCAGCAAGAAGACAGGGGCGGCCGGGGAGCTGTTTTTT	TRBD1	TRBV2	TRBJ2-2	few
CASSFDRKSTGELFF	TGTGCCAGCAGCTTTGACCGGAAGAGCACCGGGGAGCTGTTTTTT	.	TRBV5-4	TRBJ2-2	few
CASSGTSGRASGEQYF	TGTGCCAGCTCAGGAACTAGCGGGAGGGCCTCGGGCGAGCAGTACTTC	TRBD2	TRBV18	TRBJ2-7	.
CASRTQPGNTIYF	TGTGCCAGCAGGACACAGCCCGGAAACACCATATATTTT	.	TRBV6-6	TRBJ1-3	few
CASSVGIWGADSYEQYF	TGTGCCAGCAGCGTAGGAATTTGGGGCGCGGACTCCTACGAGCAGTACTTC	.	TRBV9	TRBJ2-7	few
CASSPDRPSGNTIYF	TGTGCCAGCAGCCCCGACAGACCCTCTGGAAACACCATATATTTT	.	TRBV7-2	TRBJ1-3	.
CASSEGETQYF	TGTGCCAGCAGCGAGGGGGAGACCCAGTACTTC	.	TRBV11-2	TRBJ2-5	few
CASSGTGGYEQYF	TGTGCCAGCTCCGGGACAGGGGGTTACGAGCAGTACTTC	TRBD1	TRBV6-5	TRBJ2-7	few
CASSPLVDRTGNYGYTF	TGTGCCAGCAGCCCCCTCGTCGACCGGACAGGGAACTATGGCTACACCTTC	TRBD1	TRBV4-2	TRBJ1-2	.
CASSQGRVGGANVLTF	TGTGCCAGCAGCCAAGGCAGAGTTGGCGGGGCCAACGTCCTGACTTTC	.	TRBV4-2	TRBJ2-6	few
CATSLRTENYGYTF	TGTGCCACCTCCCTTCGGACGGAGAACTATGGCTACACCTTC	.	TRBV15	TRBJ1-2	few
CASSEWARVNNQPQHF	TGTGCCAGCAGTGAATGGGCCAGGGTAAACAATCAGCCCCAGCATTTT	.	TRBV25-1	TRBJ1-5	.
CASSPRAGTFSYNEQFF	TGTGCCAGCAGCCCCCGAGCCGGGACATTCTCCTACAATGAGCAGTTCTTC	.	TRBV11-2	TRBJ2-1	.
CASTYRGRNNQPQHF	TGTGCCAGCACCTATAGGGGGCGGAATAATCAGCCCCAGCATTTT	TRBD1	TRBV5-6	TRBJ1-5	few
CASSINRVVQQFF	TGTGCCAGTAGTATAAACCGCGTGGTCCAGCAGTTCTTC	.	TRBV19	TRBJ2-1	.
CASSEGTGGKETQYF	TGTGCCAGCAGTGAAGGGACAGGGGGCAAAGAGACCCAGTACTTC	TRBD1	TRBV6-1	TRBJ2-5	.
CASSVDARKAADTQYF	TGTGCCAGCAGCGTAGATGCTAGAAAAGCGGCAGATACGCAGTATTTT	.	TRBV9	TRBJ2-3	.